The present TCR beta chain was sequenced within a study of T cells in Graves' hyperthyroidism and ophthalmopathy. Study-wide background: The initial diagnosis was the point when peripheral blood was collected, ahead of any treatment.

TCR beta CDR3 regions were amplified from RNA transcripts. Using the HTBI primer set, a first-round RT-PCR was run on the TCR CDR3. TCRdb reprocessed the multiplex PCR reads with MiXCR, giving one entry per CDR3 protein. Of about 360,000 distinct CDR3 sequences listed, less than 15% were seen once; the top ten hold less than 25%. Exclusions: uncontrolled infection, other autoimmune disease, pregnancy, lactation. In its sample, this clonotype was seen many times. The target antigen is unknown. Findings of the study overall: The model's output predicted ophthalmopathy at a median of 6.5 months prior to onset. From stable hyperthyroidism, ophthalmopathy was set apart by a 13 V-J model.

Germline values: CDR1 SNHLY, CDR2 FYNNEI. The CDR3 loop spans 13 amino acids. The V gene lost 6 bases and the J gene lost 10 bases, with 16 bases spanning the gap. The sequence came from a man aged 25 to 45 with Graves' hyperthyroidism that later progressed to Graves' ophthalmopathy. This sequence joins TRBV2 and TRBJ2-1, with D maybe TRBD2 (6 bases). The sequenced sample was blood. The CDR3 sequence: CASSDTFAGEQFF. CDR3 in DNA: TGTGCCAGCAGCGACACTTTTGCGGGGGAGCAGTTCTTC.